This T cell receptor beta chain was recovered during a study of blood T cell repertoires in COVID-19. Whole-study context: The origin of the acute and convalescent COVID-19 samples was the United States, Italy and Spain. Sample material is recorded as cDNA or gDNA derived from T cells, B-cell-depleted T cells, or PBMCs.

Under the authors' procedure: Reference gene primer amplification in the assay estimated nucleated cell counts. This table comes from immunoSEQ multiplex PCR, and its TCRdb copy is limited to in-frame clones, with some not included. That table is the source of V, J and clone size, and D and trimming were worked out from the DNA. The table includes over 55,000 clones, 91% detected once. There are 14 residues in the CDR3. V lost 2 bases, J lost 3 bases, and 7 bases lay in between. Germline values: CDR1 ENHRY, CDR2 SYGVKD. The receptor was isolated from a human donor in a cohort sampled during active COVID-19. V usage is TRBV10-3 and J usage is TRBJ1-4; D unclear. The sequencing sample was made of peripheral blood. In DNA form, the CDR3 reads TGTGCCATCAGTGAGGGCAGATCTAATGAAAAACTGTTTTTT. It encodes CAISEGRSNEKLFF.